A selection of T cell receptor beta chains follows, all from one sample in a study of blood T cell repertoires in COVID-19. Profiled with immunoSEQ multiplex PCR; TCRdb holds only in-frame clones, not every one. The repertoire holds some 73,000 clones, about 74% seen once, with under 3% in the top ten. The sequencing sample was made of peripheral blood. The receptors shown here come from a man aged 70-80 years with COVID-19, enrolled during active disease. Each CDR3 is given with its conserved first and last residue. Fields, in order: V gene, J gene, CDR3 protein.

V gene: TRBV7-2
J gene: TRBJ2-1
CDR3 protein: CASSLGRTGPNEQFF

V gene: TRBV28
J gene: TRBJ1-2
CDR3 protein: CASSLSRGYTF

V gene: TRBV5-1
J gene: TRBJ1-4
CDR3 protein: CASSYGTGGPNEKLFF

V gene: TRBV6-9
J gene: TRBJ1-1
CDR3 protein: CASIPGIAFF

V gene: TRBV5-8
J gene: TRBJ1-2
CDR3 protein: CASSLGGLNYGYTF

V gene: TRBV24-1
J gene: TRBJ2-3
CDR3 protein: CATSDPTTSGITDTQYF

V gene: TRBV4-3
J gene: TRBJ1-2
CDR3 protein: CASSQVYRENYGYTF

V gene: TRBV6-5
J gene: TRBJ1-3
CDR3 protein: CASSYKGEGGNTIYF

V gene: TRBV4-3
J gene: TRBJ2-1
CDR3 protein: CASSRQLADYNEQFF

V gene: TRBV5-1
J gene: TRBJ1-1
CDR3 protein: CASSLTGGEGTEAFF

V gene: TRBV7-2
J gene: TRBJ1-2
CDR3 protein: CASSSPGAPSYGYTF

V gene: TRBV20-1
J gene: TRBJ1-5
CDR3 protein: CSASPGGTFSNQPQHF

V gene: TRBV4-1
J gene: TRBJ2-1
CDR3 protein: CASSQLLAGHYEQFF

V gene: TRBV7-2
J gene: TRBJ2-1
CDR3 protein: CASSSRLAGGPWNNEQFF

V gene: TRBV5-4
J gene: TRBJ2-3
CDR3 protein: CASSPAPRDSGTDTQYF

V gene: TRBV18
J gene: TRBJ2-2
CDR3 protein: CASSPSRSDTGELFF

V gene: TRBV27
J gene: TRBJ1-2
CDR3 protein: CASSLHWIGSNYGYTF

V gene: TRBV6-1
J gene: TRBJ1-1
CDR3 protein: CASSEQGTEAFF

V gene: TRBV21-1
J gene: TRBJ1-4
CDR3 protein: CASSKLGLLNEKLFF

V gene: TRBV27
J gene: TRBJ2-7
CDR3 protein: CASSFWGTGRDEQYF

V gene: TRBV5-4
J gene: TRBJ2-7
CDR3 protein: CASSLSAGPLYEQYF

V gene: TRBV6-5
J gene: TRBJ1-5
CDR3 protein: CASSPRVYSNQPQHF